A single sample is the source of the 24 T cell receptor beta chains below, sequenced in a study of CD8 T cells in ankylosing spondylitis. TCRdb reanalysed the 5' RACE reads using MiXCR and keeps one entry per CDR3 protein. The sample consists of roughly 250,000 distinct CDR3 sequences, around 9.1% of them appearing once. Material: blood, either unsorted or a sorted T cell fraction (not recorded which). The receptors were sampled from a male donor with ankylosing spondylitis or in good health (not recorded which).

This clonotype appeared many times. The V gene is TRBV6-2 or TRBV6-3, the J gene TRBJ2-2; D is unclear. With 6 bases removed from V and 0 bases from J, the gap between germline ends came to 5 bases. CDR1 is MNHEY, CDR2 SVGEGT, per germline. This CDR3 spans 13 amino acids. The CDR3: CASSPANTGELFF. CDR3 DNA: TGTGCCAGCAGCCCCGCGAACACCGGGGAGCTGTTTTTT.

This clonotype was recorded many times. V gene TRBV29-1 combines with J gene TRBJ1-2; weak D call: TRBD1 (5 bases). The ends were cut back, 7 bases at V and 4 bases at J, with 19 bases in the middle. In germline, CDR1 is SQVTM, CDR2 ANQGSEA. This CDR3 region has 14 residues. The CDR3 nucleotides read TGCAGCGCTGTGCCCACGGCAGGGTTCTATGGCTACACCTTC. Its translation is CSAVPTAGFYGYTF. Full variable domain (remainder filled in from reference TRBV29-1 and TRBJ1-2): SAVISQKPSRDICQRGTSLTIQCQVDSQVTMMFWYRQQPGQSLTLIATANQGSEATYESGFVIDKFPISRPNLTFSTLTVSNMSPEDSSIYLCSAVPTAGFYGYTFGSGTRLTVV.

This clonotype was seen repeatedly, ten times or more. The chain has TRBV15 and TRBJ1-5; D remains unclear. The CDR3 extends over 14 amino acids. V was trimmed by 7 bases and J by 2 bases, leaving 12 bases between them. Germline-derived CDR1 and CDR2 are LNHNV and YYDKDF (reference sequence). The CDR3 nucleotides are TGTGCCACCATGAAGGGCGCGGGCAATCAGCCCCAGCATTTT. As protein: CATMKGAGNQPQHF.

This clonotype has a count of ten or more. This chain links TRBV19 with TRBJ2-3; D is perhaps TRBD2 (7 bases). Trimming pared 2 bases from V and 10 bases from J, leaving 16 bases between. Germline CDR1 and CDR2: LNHDA and SQIVND (reference sequence). This CDR3 has 14 amino acids. CDR3 sequence (DNA): TGTGCCAGTAGTATATCGATCTACGGGGGGCCGCAGTATTTT. Protein sequence: CASSISIYGGPQYF.

This clonotype was recorded a few times. CDR3 nucleotide sequence: TGTGCCATCAGTGATAGTCCGGAGACCCAGTACTTC. Its protein product is CAISDSPETQYF. The rearrangement uses TRBV10-3 and TRBJ2-5, with D unclear. V was shortened by 3 bases and J by 5 bases, with 7 bases between the two germline ends. This CDR3 region has 12 residues. Germline V gene data show CDR1 as ENHRY and CDR2 as SYGVKD.

This clonotype was observed many times. The gene calls are TRBV24-1 and TRBJ2-2; perhaps TRBD2 as D (6 bases). This CDR3 spans 13 amino acids. Germline CDR1 is KGHDR and CDR2 is SFDVKD. The V and J ends lost 1 base and 7 bases respectively, with 6 bases between them. In nucleotides, the CDR3 is TGTGCCACCAGTGATTTAGCGGGCGGGGAGCTGTTTTTT. Protein: CATSDLAGGELFF.

This clonotype was seen many times. The chain has TRBV19 and TRBJ1-3; D perhaps matches TRBD1 (5 bases). Germline V gives CDR1 LNHDA, CDR2 SQIVND (reference sequence). V was shortened by 5 bases and J by 2 bases, with 10 bases between the two germline ends. The CDR3 is made up of 14 amino acids. The CDR3 DNA is TGTGCCAGTAGTTTCACAGGACCTGGAAACACCATATATTTT. Translation gives CASSFTGPGNTIYF.

The table lists this clonotype with many counts. The chain uses TRBV5-1 and TRBJ1-4; perhaps TRBD1 as D (6 bases). This CDR3 is 15 amino acids long. CDR1 and CDR2 (germline): SGHRS, YFSETQ. Trimming took off 0 bases at V and 8 bases at J, with 14 bases between the two ends. CDR3 coding DNA: TGCGCCAGCAGCTTGGGATCTGGGGGCCGAGAAAAACTGTTTTTT. Translating it yields CASSLGSGGREKLFF.

This clonotype was detected many times. This rearrangement joins TRBV5-1 to TRBJ1-1; D may be TRBD1 (5 bases). The V end lost 7 bases, the J end lost 6 bases, and 19 bases lay between the germline ends. The CDR3 has 14 residues. Germline CDR1 and CDR2: SGHRS and YFSETQ. The DNA for the CDR3 is TGCGCCAGCTCCCGTGGGGGTAGTCTACCTGAAGCTTTCTTT. This translates into CASSRGGSLPEAFF. Together with reference TRBV5-1 and TRBJ1-1, the CDR3 gives the full variable domain: KAGVTQTPRYLIKTRGQQVTLSCSPISGHRSVSWYQQTPGQGLQFLFEYFSETQRNKGNFPGRFSGRQFSNSRSEMNVSTLELGDSALYLCASSRGGSLPEAFFGQGTRLTVV.

This clonotype was picked up many times. The chain carries TRBV4-3 and TRBJ2-2; D is ambiguous. The ends were cut back, 2 bases at V and 1 base at J, with 5 bases in the middle. CDR3 length: 14 residues. Germline CDR1 and CDR2: LGHNA and YSLEER. CDR3 sequence (DNA): TGCGCCAGCAGCCAATTTAAGAACACCGGGGAGCTGTTTTTT. Encoded protein: CASSQFKNTGELFF.

This clonotype was observed a handful of times. This chain connects TRBV5-1 to TRBJ1-6; D is possibly TRBD1 (6 bases). The CDR3 is 13 residues long. Trimming pared 0 bases from V and 11 bases from J, leaving 9 bases between. Germline CDR1 and CDR2: SGHRS and YFSETQ. The CDR3 loop reads CASSLEDRPPLHF. The CDR3 bases are TGCGCCAGCAGCTTGGAGGACAGACCACCCCTCCACTTT.

This clonotype came up many times. The rearrangement links TRBV5-1 to TRBJ2-2, with 11 bases identical to TRBD1. From germline, CDR1 is SGHRS and CDR2 YFSETQ. The CDR3 loop spans 15 amino acids. The V gene end was trimmed by 3 bases and the J gene end by 9 bases; junction bases not matched to a gene: 7. CDR3 DNA: TGCGCCAGCAGCTCCGGGACAGGGGGGACCCGGGAGCTGTTTTTT. Amino acid sequence: CASSSGTGGTRELFF. The whole variable domain, filled in from reference TRBV5-1 and TRBJ2-2, reads KAGVTQTPRYLIKTRGQQVTLSCSPISGHRSVSWYQQTPGQGLQFLFEYFSETQRNKGNFPGRFSGRQFSNSRSEMNVSTLELGDSALYLCASSSGTGGTRELFFGEGSRLTVL.

The rearrangement uses TRBV4-2 and TRBJ2-6; 7 bases line up with TRBD1. The CDR3 loop spans 20 amino acids. Germline CDR1 and CDR2: LGHNA and YNFKEQ. The ends lost 3 bases at V and 1 base at J; junction bases unmatched: 15. The CDR3 DNA is TGTGCCAGCAGCCAGCCTTCTCCGGGACAGATTCTTTCTGGGGCCAACGTCCTGACTTTC. Amino acids: CASSQPSPGQILSGANVLTF.

At least ten counts were recorded for this clonotype. This chain links TRBV20-1 with TRBJ2-7; 7 bases map to TRBD1. V trimming: 5 bases; J trimming: 5 bases; junction bases outside the gene matches: 15. Germline V gene lookup returns CDR1 DFQATT and CDR2 SNEGSKA (reference sequence). This CDR3 is built from 15 residues. The CDR3: CSAAVDRDRTHEQYF. The CDR3 coding sequence is TGCAGTGCTGCCGTCGACAGGGATAGGACCCACGAGCAGTACTTC.

A few counts support this clonotype. This chain connects TRBV5-6 to TRBJ1-2, with 10 positions matching TRBD1. Trimming cost V 3 bases and J 7 bases; bases outside gene matches: 6. Germline CDR1 reads SGHDT; CDR2 reads YYEEEE. The CDR3 sequence is 14 residues long. The CDR3 DNA is TGTGCCAGCAGCTCACGGGACAGGGGCGGTGGCTACACCTTC. This gives the protein CASSSRDRGGGYTF.

This clonotype occurred many times. At one boundary the junction diverges from the germline segment, which might be a read error. The CDR3, as DNA: TGTGCCAGCATTTACCCGGGAACCACTGAAGCTTTCTTT. It yields the protein CASIYPGTTEAFF. The genes are TRBV6-5 and TRBJ1-1; no reliable D call. Germline CDR1 reads MNHEY; CDR2 reads SVGAGI. The CDR3 contains 13 residues.

This clonotype was picked up a small number of times. This chain uses TRBV7-2 with TRBJ2-5, with 8 bases identical to TRBD2. V dropped 8 bases and J dropped 9; count of bases not matched to a gene: 11. The CDR3 is 13 residues long. Germline V gene data show CDR1 as SGHTA and CDR2 as FQGNSA. The DNA for the CDR3 is TGTGCCAGCGCGGCGGGGGGCCCAACGGCCCAGTACTTC. Translated: CASAAGGPTAQYF. The variable domain in full, completed from reference TRBV7-2 and TRBJ2-5, reads GAGVSQSPSNKVTEKGKDVELRCDPISGHTALYWYRQSLGQGLEFLIYFQGNSAPDKSGLPSDRFSAERTGGSVSTLTIQRTQQEDSAVYLCASAAGGPTAQYFGPGTRLLVL.

This clonotype was detected ten times or more. The gene calls are TRBV10-3 and TRBJ2-1; D gene uncertain. Germline values: CDR1 ENHRY, CDR2 SYGVKD. The CDR3 covers 13 residues. The V end lost 3 bases, the J end lost 9 bases, and 12 bases lay between the germline ends. The CDR3 loop reads CAISDPAGAEQFF. The CDR3 DNA sequence: TGTGCCATCAGTGACCCCGCTGGCGCTGAGCAGTTCTTC.

This clonotype occurred many times. This rearrangement joins TRBV7-9 to TRBJ2-5, with 8 nucleotides matching TRBD2. The J segment lost 4 bases and the V segment lost 5 bases, leaving 9 bases of the junction unmatched. The CDR3 totals 15 residues. Germline CDR1 and CDR2: SEHNR and FQNEAQ (reference sequence). CDR3 DNA sequence: TGTGCCAGCAGCCTAAGTCTCAGCGGGAGAGAGACCCAGTACTTC. Translating gives CASSLSLSGRETQYF.

This clonotype was recorded at least ten times. The chain couples TRBV5-1 to TRBJ1-5; the D is unclear. The germline CDR1 and CDR2 sequences are SGHRS and YFSETQ. The CDR3 is 11 amino acids. V dropped 8 bases and J dropped 0 bases, with 3 bases sitting between them. This chain's CDR3 is CASDSNQPQHF. The CDR3 region has the DNA TGCGCCAGTGATAGCAATCAGCCCCAGCATTTT. The whole variable domain, remainder taken from reference TRBV5-1 and TRBJ1-5, is KAGVTQTPRYLIKTRGQQVTLSCSPISGHRSVSWYQQTPGQGLQFLFEYFSETQRNKGNFPGRFSGRQFSNSRSEMNVSTLELGDSALYLCASDSNQPQHFGDGTRLSIL.

Worth noting for this clonotype: Compared with germline, one end of the junction differs, possibly owing to a read error. The gene calls are TRBV6-2 or TRBV6-3 and TRBJ2-3; 14 bases are shared with TRBD2. The CDR3 runs to 17 residues. Germline V gives CDR1 MNHEY, CDR2 SVGEGT. The CDR3 spells CASSYSKGLAGAMTRYF. The CDR3 coding sequence is TGTGCCAGCAGTTACTCGAAGGGACTAGCGGGGGCTATGACGCGGTATTTT.

This clonotype appeared many times. The V call is TRBV12-3 or TRBV12-4, the J call TRBJ2-1, with D unclear. This CDR3 is 13 amino acids long. V was shortened by 5 bases and J by 7 bases, with 12 bases between the two germline ends. This CDR3 is CASSRGRNNEQFF. The CDR3 coding sequence is TGTGCCAGCAGTCGAGGACGGAATAATGAGCAGTTCTTC.

This clonotype was observed many times. The chain employs TRBV11-2 and TRBJ1-2, with D uncertain. Germline values: CDR1 SGHAT, CDR2 FQNNGV. This CDR3 is 14 amino acids long. V gave up 0 bases and J gave up 4 bases, with 9 bases separating them. CDR3 loop: CASSLDGRGYGYTF. For the CDR3, the DNA is TGTGCCAGCAGCTTAGACGGGCGCGGCTATGGCTACACCTTC.

This clonotype showed up many times. CDR3 residues: CASSPNGQQNQPQHF. The CDR3 bases are TGTGCCAGCTCGCCGAACGGACAGCAAAATCAGCCCCAGCATTTT. The rearrangement joins TRBV18 to TRBJ1-5, with TRBD1 as a possible D gene (6 bases). The CDR3 covers 15 residues. Trimming shortened V by 6 bases and J by 4 bases, and 16 bases separated the two germline ends. The V gene's germline CDR1 is KGHSH and CDR2 LQKENI.